The rows below give T cell receptor beta chains drawn from one sample of a study of T cell repertoires in cytomegalovirus infection. No antigens are known for them. Each CDR3 protein is one row after TCRdb ran MiXCR on the reads. The sample lists approximately 280,000 distinct CDR3 sequences; roughly a fifth were seen once. Source: cultured PBMCs, taken from culture after CMV antigen stimulation. Receptor source: a human donor in good health (CMV status not recorded). Some clones in this sample may be carry-over from other donors' samples. The CDR3 runs from the conserved cysteine through the conserved F or W. The D gene is left open where the match is weak. Clone size, where shown, is once, few, many, or a class for clones that have expanded.

TRBV12-3/TRBV12-4	few	TRBJ1-1	.	CASSSTTGGGTEAFF	TGTGCCAGCAGTTCAACAACAGGAGGGGGGACTGAAGCTTTCTTT
TRBV12-3/TRBV12-4	few	TRBJ2-7	.	CASSLNLRGANYEQYF	TGTGCCAGCAGTTTAAATTTGCGGGGCGCAAATTACGAGCAGTACTTC
TRBV7-2	.	TRBJ1-2	.	CASSLGGEGLGAGYTF	TGTGCCAGCAGCTTAGGGGGGGAGGGATTGGGGGCTGGCTACACCTTC
TRBV19	.	TRBJ1-5	.	CASTLRGRGGNQPQHF	TGTGCCAGTACCCTTCGGGGGAGGGGAGGCAATCAGCCCCAGCATTTT
TRBV4-1	.	TRBJ2-6	.	CASSQGIAYSGANVLTF	TGCGCCAGCAGCCAAGGAATAGCCTACTCTGGGGCCAACGTCCTGACTTTC
TRBV7-8	many	TRBJ1-5	TRBD1	CASSTRTGNNQPQHF	TGTGCCAGCAGCACCCGGACAGGGAACAATCAGCCCCAGCATTTT
TRBV12-3/TRBV12-4	few	TRBJ2-5	TRBD2	CASSLLLAGKHQETQYF	TGTGCCAGCAGTTTATTACTAGCGGGAAAACACCAAGAGACCCAGTACTTC
TRBV6-2/TRBV6-3	many	TRBJ2-1	TRBD2	CASSQGLAGVNEQFF	TGTGCCAGCAGCCAAGGACTAGCGGGAGTGAATGAGCAGTTCTTC
TRBV20-1	.	TRBJ1-5	TRBD1	CSASRFRGLVQPQHF	TGCAGTGCTAGTCGGTTCAGGGGGTTAGTTCAGCCCCAGCATTTT
TRBV6-6	few	TRBJ2-2	.	CASRQGGVTGELFF	TGTGCCAGCAGACAGGGCGGGGTCACCGGGGAGCTGTTTTTT
TRBV19	.	TRBJ2-4	TRBD1	CASSKGAGGGLAKNIQYF	TGTGCCAGTAGTAAGGGGGCCGGAGGAGGATTAGCCAAAAACATTCAGTACTTC